Each of the 19 T cell receptor beta chains below was sequenced from the same sample in a study of beta chain features in type 1 diabetes. The study reverse transcribed the entire isolated RNA, so it sequenced expressed TCRB transcripts. Some clones are missing from TCRdb's copy, which holds only in-frame ones; the method was immunoSEQ multiplex PCR. The table lists about 140,000 clones, about 9.1% of them singletons. Material for sequencing was central memory CD4+ T cells from blood. These receptors all come from a woman aged 40-49 years in good health.

This clone appeared once. This chain links TRBV6-4 with TRBJ1-2; D uncertain. Trimming cost V 2 bases and J 8 bases, with 12 bases left between them. CDR1 is MRHNA, CDR2 SNTAGT, per germline. This CDR3 spans 13 amino acids. The CDR3 region has the DNA TGTGCCAGCAGTGACCCGGGAGGAGGCGGCTACACCTTC. The encoded protein is CASSDPGGGGYTF.

This clone was observed a few times. The chain combines TRBV7-8 with TRBJ2-7, with D tentatively TRBD1 (7 bases). The V and J ends lost 4 bases and 0 bases respectively, with 16 bases between them. The CDR3 contains 16 residues. Germline V gives CDR1 SGHVS, CDR2 FQNEAQ. The CDR3 spells CASSYQSGGNSYEQYF. CDR3 coding DNA: TGTGCCAGCAGCTACCAGTCAGGGGGGAACTCCTACGAGCAGTACTTC.

As DNA, the CDR3 is TGTGCCAGCAGCTTGGACGGGAACTATGGCTACACCTTC. It translates to CASSLDGNYGYTF. The chain combines TRBV5-6 with TRBJ1-2; D is uncertain. The V and J ends lost 0 bases and 2 bases respectively, with 5 bases between them. CDR1 and CDR2 from the germline V gene are SGHDT and YYEEEE. The length of the CDR3 is 13 residues.

In this sample, this clone turned up a few times. The chain employs TRBV6-1 and TRBJ2-1, with 7 positions matching TRBD1. Looked up from germline, CDR1 is MNHNS and CDR2 is SASEGT. The CDR3 consists of 13 residues. The J segment lost 14 bases and the V segment lost 2 bases, leaving 9 bases of the junction unmatched. The CDR3 protein is CASSESTGTEKFF. For the CDR3, the DNA is TGTGCCAGCAGTGAAAGTACCGGGACAGAGAAGTTCTTC.

This clone was recorded a few times. The J gene is TRBJ2-3, the V gene TRBV18, with 9 nucleotides matching TRBD2. J was trimmed by 6 bases and V by 2 bases; bases with no gene match: 6. Germline CDR1 and CDR2: KGHSH and LQKENI. This CDR3 contains 15 residues. The CDR3 protein is CASSPERGADDTQYF. CDR3 DNA: TGTGCCAGCTCACCAGAGCGGGGGGCCGACGATACGCAGTATTTT.

This clone was found many times. V is TRBV10-3 and J is TRBJ2-7, with 9 bases that match TRBD1. The junction had 6 bases not matched to a gene; V was cut back by 7 bases and J by 2 bases. Germline assignment: CDR1 ENHRY and CDR2 SYGVKD. CDR3 size: 14 residues. CDR3 nucleotides: TGTGCCATCAACGAGGGGACAGGGACCTACGAGCAGTACTTC. Its protein is CAINEGTGTYEQYF.

This clone was seen a handful of times. The rearrangement joins TRBV19 to TRBJ2-2; no clear D gene. This CDR3 comprises 14 residues. Between the trimmed V and J ends, which lost 5 bases and 7 bases, there was a span of 14 bases. CDR1 LNHDA and CDR2 SQIVND come from the germline V gene (reference sequence). In DNA, the CDR3 is TGTGCCAGTAGTTTCGGTACGATGGTCGGGGAGCTGTTTTTT. As protein: CASSFGTMVGELFF.

V usage is TRBV18 and J usage is TRBJ1-2; D may be TRBD1 (6 bases). The CDR3 contains 18 residues. With 6 bases removed from V and 3 bases from J, the gap between germline ends came to 26 bases. Germline V lookup: CDR1 KGHSH, CDR2 LQKENI. The CDR3 here is CASSREDRGWGTHYGYTF. The CDR3 DNA is TGTGCCAGCTCTCGGGAGGACAGAGGTTGGGGGACCCACTATGGCTACACCTTC. The full variable domain, its missing parts supplied by reference TRBV18 and TRBJ1-2, is NAGVMQNPRHLVRRRGQEARLRCSPMKGHSHVYWYRQLPEEGLKFMVYLQKENIIDESGMPKERFSAEFPKEGPSILRIQQVVRGDSAAYFCASSREDRGWGTHYGYTFGSGTRLTVV.

The chain links TRBV5-1 to TRBJ1-3, with D possibly TRBD1 on 5 matching bases. Germline CDR1 reads SGHRS; CDR2 reads YFSETQ. The CDR3 is 15 amino acids. V was clipped by 1 base and J by 0 bases, with 8 bases between them. In DNA form, the CDR3 reads TGCGCCAGCAGCTTGACAGGCCTCTCTGGAAACACCATATATTTT. Translation: CASSLTGLSGNTIYF. Looking up the rest from reference TRBV5-1 and TRBJ1-3 gives the full variable domain: KAGVTQTPRYLIKTRGQQVTLSCSPISGHRSVSWYQQTPGQGLQFLFEYFSETQRNKGNFPGRFSGRQFSNSRSEMNVSTLELGDSALYLCASSLTGLSGNTIYFGEGSWLTVV.

The chain has TRBV4-2 and TRBJ1-4; D not resolved. Trimming pared 0 bases from V and 2 bases from J, leaving 7 bases between. In germline, CDR1 is LGHNA, CDR2 YNFKEQ. CDR3 length equals 15 residues. The CDR3, as DNA: TGTGCCAGCAGCCAAGATCGGCGGACTAATGAAAAACTGTTTTTT. Translated, it gives CASSQDRRTNEKLFF.

The CDR3 spells CASTRTGTGANVLTF. CDR3 DNA: TGCGCCAGCACTCGGACAGGGACAGGGGCCAACGTCCTGACTTTC. The chain carries TRBV10-2 and TRBJ2-6, with 8 positions matching TRBD1. V gave up 7 bases and J gave up 4 bases; unmatched junction bases: 6. Germline CDR1 WSHSY, CDR2 SAAADI. The CDR3 totals 15 residues.

This rearrangement joins TRBV6-5 to TRBJ1-1; D call uncertain. The CDR3 is 10 residues long. With 6 bases removed from V and 10 bases from J, the gap between germline ends came to 9 bases. Germline V CDR1 and CDR2: MNHEY, SVGAGI. The chain's CDR3 is CASSREGAFF. In DNA, the CDR3 is TGTGCCAGCAGCCGGGAGGGAGCTTTCTTT.

The chain employs TRBV7-2 and TRBJ2-7, with 8 bases matching TRBD2. The V gene end was trimmed by 5 bases and the J gene end by 5 bases; junction bases not matched to a gene: 11. CDR1 is SGHTA and CDR2 is FQGNSA in the germline V gene. The CDR3 spans 15 residues. The CDR3 coding sequence is TGTGCCAGCAGCCCCGGGGGGGGGCGCATCCACGAGCAGTACTTC. It yields the protein CASSPGGGRIHEQYF. The full variable domain, completed using reference TRBV7-2 and TRBJ2-7, is GAGVSQSPSNKVTEKGKDVELRCDPISGHTALYWYRQSLGQGLEFLIYFQGNSAPDKSGLPSDRFSAERTGGSVSTLTIQRTQQEDSAVYLCASSPGGGRIHEQYFGPGTRLTVT.

The chain combines TRBV5-8 with TRBJ2-1, with TRBD2 matching over 10 bases. The V and J ends lost 0 bases and 11 bases, in that order; junction bases with no gene match: 11. From germline, CDR1 is SGHTS and CDR2 YDEGEE. The CDR3 covers 16 residues. The CDR3 nucleotides read TGTGCCAGCAGCTTGGTAGCGACTAGCGGGCGGGGTCAGCAGTTCTTC. Translation: CASSLVATSGRGQQFF.

This clone was counted between two and nine times. This chain links TRBV11-2 with TRBJ2-3, with TRBD1 identical over 8 bases. Germline CDR1 SGHAT, CDR2 FQNNGV. The V and J ends lost 5 bases and 6 bases, in that order; junction bases with no gene match: 10. The CDR3 contains 15 residues. CDR3: CASSPGQGVTDTQYF. The CDR3 nucleotides are TGTGCCAGCAGCCCTGGACAGGGTGTGACGGATACGCAGTATTTT.

The chain carries TRBV6-1 and TRBJ1-2; possibly TRBD1 for D (5 bases). V lost 3 bases and J lost 1, with 9 bases in between. The CDR3 has 14 residues. From germline, CDR1 is MNHNS and CDR2 SASEGT. The CDR3 sequence: CASSEGLYNYGYTF. As DNA, the CDR3 is TGTGCCAGCAGTGAGGGACTCTATAACTATGGCTACACCTTC.

This clone turned up a few times. The gene calls are TRBV5-6 and TRBJ2-1; 11 bases map to TRBD2. This CDR3 spans 15 amino acids. The germline V gene has CDR1 SGHDT and CDR2 YYEEEE. V gave up 3 bases and J gave up 13 bases; unmatched junction bases: 12. The CDR3 is CASSSQGGSGGVQFF. In nucleotides, the CDR3 is TGTGCCAGCAGCTCCCAGGGAGGTAGCGGGGGGGTTCAGTTCTTC.

The chain carries TRBV7-7 and TRBJ2-5; 10 bases line up with TRBD2. Germline-derived CDR1 and CDR2 are SSHAT and FNYEAQ (reference sequence). With V trimmed by 2 bases and J by 2 bases, 2 bases remained unmatched. The CDR3 covers 15 residues. CDR3 in amino acids: CASSLQRGGQETQYF. The CDR3 DNA is TGTGCCAGCAGCTTACAGCGGGGGGGACAAGAGACCCAGTACTTC.

This clone was detected a few times. The chain employs TRBV2 and TRBJ1-6, with D possibly matching TRBD1 (5 bases). The germline CDR1 and CDR2 sequences are SNHLY and FYNNEI. This CDR3 has 14 residues. Trimming shortened V by 4 bases and J by 7 bases, and 11 bases separated the two germline ends. The CDR3 DNA follows: TGTGCCAGCAGTGTGGGGGAGGGGAATTCACCCCTCCACTTT. It specifies CASSVGEGNSPLHF.